These 3 T cell receptor beta chains were sequenced from one sample in a study of blood T cell repertoires in COVID-19. The table came from immunoSEQ multiplex PCR; TCRdb's copy has only in-frame clones and leaves some out. The sample carries approximately 110,000 clones, 86% recorded once. Specimen: peripheral blood. The receptors were sampled from a human donor in a cohort sampled during active COVID-19.

This clone was counted a single time. The V call is TRBV7-2, the J call TRBJ2-1; 10 bases are shared with TRBD2. V trimming: 5 bases; J trimming: 9 bases; junction bases outside the gene matches: 10. CDR1 is SGHTA, CDR2 FQGNSA, per germline. The CDR3 consists of 15 residues. The CDR3 region is CASSLGASGSSEQFF. Written as DNA, the CDR3 is TGTGCCAGCAGCCTAGGGGCTAGCGGGAGTTCTGAGCAGTTCTTC.

In its sample, this clone was seen a few times. J is TRBJ2-5 and V is TRBV5-4; TRBD1 matches 9 bases. In germline, CDR1 is SGHNT, CDR2 YYREEE (reference sequence). CDR3 length: 14 residues. Trimming took 2 bases from V and 4 from J; bases not matched to a gene: 3. Written as DNA, the CDR3 is TGTGCCAGCAGCTTCGGACAGGGGACAGAGACCCAGTACTTC. It translates to CASSFGQGTETQYF.

The J gene is TRBJ1-2, the V gene TRBV5-1; a possible D gene is TRBD1 (6 bases). The CDR3 has 15 residues. CDR1 and CDR2 (germline): SGHRS, YFSETQ. V gave up 1 base and J gave up 1 base, with 11 bases separating them. The CDR3 coding sequence is TGCGCCAGCAGCTTGAACAGGGACCATAACTATGGCTACACCTTC. This translates into CASSLNRDHNYGYTF. The full variable domain, completed using reference TRBV5-1 and TRBJ1-2, is KAGVTQTPRYLIKTRGQQVTLSCSPISGHRSVSWYQQTPGQGLQFLFEYFSETQRNKGNFPGRFSGRQFSNSRSEMNVSTLELGDSALYLCASSLNRDHNYGYTFGSGTRLTVV.